These 13 T cell receptor beta chains were all obtained from the same sample, sequenced in a study of T cell clonality in common variable immunodeficiency (dated by TCRdb to between 2015 and 2017). The library relied on the immunoSEQ multiplex PCR assay. What TCRdb holds here is the immuneACCESS table cut down to in-frame rearrangements. Part of the clones is not present; checked against another copy, under half of the missing clones reflect an unresolved V gene, and the others are unexplained. This sample has more than 65,000 clones, none of them a singleton. Approximately 0.81% of the sample lies in the top ten. Sequencing was done on a sample of peripheral blood mononuclear cells. Source of these receptors: a person aged 18 to 75 in good health.

This clone has ten or more counts. Coverage ceases 3 residues before the CDR3 finishes, and the germline J gene fills in the end. The V gene is TRBV12-3 or TRBV12-4, the J gene TRBJ2-7; D gene ambiguous. This CDR3 has 12 amino acids. V lost 3 bases to trimming and J lost 6 bases, with 9 bases between them. The sequenced part of the CDR3 DNA is TGTGCCAGCAGTTTTTCGTCCCGCGAG. Translation gives CASSFSSRE. The CDR3, in full, reads CASSFSSREQYF.

This clone has at least ten counts. Coverage ceases 3 residues before the CDR3 finishes, and the germline J gene fills in the end. The V and J genes are TRBV20-1 and TRBJ2-5; TRBD1 matches at 7 bases. Germline V gene sequence: CDR1 DFQATT, CDR2 SNEGSKA (reference sequence). V lost 5 bases to trimming and J lost 1 base; unmatched junction nucleotides: 10. The CDR3 has 15 amino acids. The covered CDR3 bases are TGCAGTGCTTCAGCAGGACAGGATCTCCAAGAGACC. Translation gives CSASAGQDLQET. The full CDR3 protein is CSASAGQDLQETQYF.

This clone has ten or more counts. The read terminates 3 residues ahead of where the CDR3 ends, so the germline J gene completes it. The gene calls are TRBV5-1 and TRBJ1-1; no clear D gene. Germline lookup yields CDR1 SGHRS and CDR2 YFSETQ. The CDR3 extends over 14 amino acids. V lost 4 bases to trimming and J lost 1 base, with 11 bases between them. This CDR3 reads CASSPLTANTEAFF. The sequenced part of the CDR3 DNA is TGCGCCAGCAGCCCGTTAACAGCGAACACTGAA. Using reference TRBV5-1 and TRBJ1-1 for the parts outside the CDR3, the full variable domain is KAGVTQTPRYLIKTRGQQVTLSCSPISGHRSVSWYQQTPGQGLQFLFEYFSETQRNKGNFPGRFSGRQFSNSRSEMNVSTLELGDSALYLCASSPLTANTEAFFGQGTRLTVV.

This clone was counted ten times or more. The CDR3 end lies 3 residues beyond the end of the read and is filled in from the germline J gene. V gene TRBV5-1 combines with J gene TRBJ1-1, with a weak D call TRBD1 (5 bases). This CDR3 region has 13 residues. V lost 2 bases, J lost 2 bases, and 7 bases lay in between. From germline, CDR1 is SGHRS and CDR2 YFSETQ. CDR3 sequence reads: CASSLQDNTEAFF. The sequenced CDR3 bases are TGCGCCAGCAGCTTACAGGATAACACTGAA.

This clone was recorded at least ten times. The read ends 3 residues before the CDR3 terminus; that terminus is restored from the germline J gene. The chain couples TRBV10-3 to TRBJ1-6, with 7 bases that match TRBD1. Germline CDR1 ENHRY, CDR2 SYGVKD. The junction had 10 bases not matched to a gene; V was cut back by 0 bases and J by 8 bases. CDR3 size: 17 residues. The CDR3 protein is CAISESRSGTGDSPLHF. Incomplete CDR3 DNA: TGTGCCATCAGTGAGTCGCGGTCGGGCACAGGGGATTCACCC.

The table lists this clone with a few counts. The CDR3 goes on 3 residues after the read ends, and that part is filled in from the germline J gene. The rearrangement joins TRBV2 to TRBJ1-6; TRBD1 is a possible D gene (6 bases). Trimming cost V 2 bases and J 9 bases, with 11 bases left between them. Germline V gives CDR1 SNHLY, CDR2 FYNNEI. This CDR3 has 14 residues. Incomplete CDR3 DNA: TGTGCCAGCAGTGAACGACAGGCGAGTTCACCC. Protein sequence: CASSERQASSP. In full, the CDR3 is CASSERQASSPLHF.

This clone has ten or more counts. Read data end 3 residues before the CDR3 end; the end is taken from the germline J gene. The chain carries TRBV19 and TRBJ1-5, with D perhaps matching TRBD1 (6 bases). Trimming took 1 base from V and 3 from J, leaving 10 bases between them. The CDR3 runs to 15 residues. Per germline, CDR1 LNHDA and CDR2 SQIVND (reference sequence). The CDR3 region is CASSIGDTHNQPQHF. CDR3 DNA, as far as it was read: TGTGCCAGTAGTATAGGGGACACCCACAATCAGCCC.

This clone was counted many times. The sample holds other DNA sequences that translate to the same CDR3. The CDR3 DNA, read in part, is TGTGCCAGCAGTTCACAGGGGTTAGGGGCG. It is translated as CASSSQGLGA. The full CDR3 is CASSSQGLGAQYF. The V and J genes are TRBV6-2 or TRBV6-3 and TRBJ2-3, with 7 bases identical to TRBD1. The read comes to an end 3 residues before the CDR3 does, leaving the germline J gene to fill in the end. The CDR3 loop spans 13 amino acids. CDR1 and CDR2 (germline): MNHEY, SVGEGT.

The sample holds many counts of this clone. The CDR3 DNA, read in part, is TGTGCCAGCAGTCCATACAGGGCGAGGAGCTCCTACGAG. It specifies CASSPYRARSSYE. The whole CDR3 sequence is CASSPYRARSSYEQYF. The V gene is TRBV6-2 or TRBV6-3, the J gene TRBJ2-7; TRBD1 might be the D (6 bases). The read stops 3 residues short of the end of the CDR3; the missing end is completed from the germline J gene. V was clipped by 5 bases and J by 0 bases, with 17 bases between them. The germline V gene encodes CDR1 MNHEY and CDR2 SVGEGT. The CDR3 consists of 16 residues.

This clone was seen at least ten times. The read comes to an end 3 residues before the CDR3 does, leaving the germline J gene to fill in the end. This chain links TRBV30 with TRBJ1-5; D is ambiguous. Trimming left V 4 bases short and J 3 bases short, with 7 bases between. CDR1 is GTSNPN and CDR2 is SVGIG in the germline V gene (reference sequence). This CDR3 has 12 residues. The covered CDR3 bases are TGTGCCTGGAATCGTCCCAATCAGCCC. It is translated as CAWNRPNQP. The CDR3, in full, reads CAWNRPNQPQHF.

This clone was seen repeatedly, ten times or more. The junction does not match germline at one end; this may be a read error. The CDR3 end lies 3 residues beyond the end of the read and is filled in from the germline J gene. V and J are TRBV5-4 and TRBJ1-2; tentative D call: TRBD1 (5 bases). Germline lookup yields CDR1 SGHNT and CDR2 YYREEE (reference sequence). The CDR3 is 14 residues long. The sequenced part of the CDR3 DNA is TGTGCCAGCAGCCCCGCCGGGACTAAGTATGGC. Protein sequence: CASSPAGTKYG. In full, the CDR3 reads CASSPAGTKYGYTF.

A note on this clone: The read terminates 3 residues ahead of where the CDR3 ends, so the germline J gene completes it. The chain is built from TRBV7-2 and TRBJ2-7; no firm D call. The CDR3 covers 13 residues. Looked up from germline, CDR1 is SGHTA and CDR2 is FQGNSA. V gave up 3 bases and J gave up 1 base, with 7 bases separating them. The CDR3 protein is CASSFSGSYEQYF. Partial CDR3 DNA: TGTGCCAGCAGCTTTTCCGGTTCCTACGAG.

This clone was observed at least ten times. Incomplete CDR3 DNA: TGCAGTGCTAGTAGGAGGGGCCGACCGAACACTGAA. Its protein is CSASRRGRPNTE. The CDR3 as a whole reads CSASRRGRPNTEAFF. V usage is TRBV20-1 and J usage is TRBJ1-1; TRBD1 is a possible D gene (5 bases). The CDR3 end lies 3 residues beyond the end of the read and is filled in from the germline J gene. Germline V CDR1 and CDR2: DFQATT, SNEGSKA (reference sequence). Deletions cut 3 bases from V and 1 base from J, with 15 bases between. The CDR3 has 15 residues.